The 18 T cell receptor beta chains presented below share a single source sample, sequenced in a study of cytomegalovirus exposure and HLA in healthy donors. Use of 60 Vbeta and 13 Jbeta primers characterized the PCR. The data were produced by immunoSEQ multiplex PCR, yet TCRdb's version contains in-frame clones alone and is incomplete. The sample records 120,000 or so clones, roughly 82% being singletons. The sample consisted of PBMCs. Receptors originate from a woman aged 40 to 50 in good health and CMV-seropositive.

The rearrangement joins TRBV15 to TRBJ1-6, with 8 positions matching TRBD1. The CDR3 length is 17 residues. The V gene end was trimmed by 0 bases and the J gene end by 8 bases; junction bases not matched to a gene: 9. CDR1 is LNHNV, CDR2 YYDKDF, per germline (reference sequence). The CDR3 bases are TGTGCCACCAGCAGAGACCCAAACAGGGGGGGAGATTCACCCCTCCACTTT. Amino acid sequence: CATSRDPNRGGDSPLHF.

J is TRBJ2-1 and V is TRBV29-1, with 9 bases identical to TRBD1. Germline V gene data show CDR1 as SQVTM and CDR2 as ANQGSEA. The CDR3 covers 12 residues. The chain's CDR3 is CIGQGLYNEQFF. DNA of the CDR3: TGCATCGGACAGGGGTTATACAATGAGCAGTTCTTC.

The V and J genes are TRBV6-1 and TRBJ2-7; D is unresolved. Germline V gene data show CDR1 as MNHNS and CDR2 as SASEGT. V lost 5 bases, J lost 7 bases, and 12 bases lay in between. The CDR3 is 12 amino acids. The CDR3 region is CASSLSYGEQYF. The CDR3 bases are TGTGCCAGCAGTCTCTCATACGGGGAGCAGTACTTC.

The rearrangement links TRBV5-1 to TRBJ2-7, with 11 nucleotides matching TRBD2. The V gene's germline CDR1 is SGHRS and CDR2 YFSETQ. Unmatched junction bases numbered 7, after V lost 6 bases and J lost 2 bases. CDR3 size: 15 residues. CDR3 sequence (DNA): TGCGCCAGCACCTCCCTAGCGGGGGGACCCTACGAGCAGTACTTC. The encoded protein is CASTSLAGGPYEQYF.

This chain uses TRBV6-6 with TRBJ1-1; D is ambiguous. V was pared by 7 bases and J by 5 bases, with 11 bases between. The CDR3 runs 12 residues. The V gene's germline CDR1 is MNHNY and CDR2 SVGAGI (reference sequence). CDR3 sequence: CASNPSGTEAFF. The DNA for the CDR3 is TGTGCCAGCAACCCATCGGGGACTGAAGCTTTCTTT.

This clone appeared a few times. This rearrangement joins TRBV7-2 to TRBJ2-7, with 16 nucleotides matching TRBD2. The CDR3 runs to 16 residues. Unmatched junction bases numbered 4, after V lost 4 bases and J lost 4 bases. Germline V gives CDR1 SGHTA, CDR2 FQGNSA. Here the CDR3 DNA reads TGTGCCAGCAGCTCCCAGGGACTAGCGGGAGGGTACGAGCAGTACTTC. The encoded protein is CASSSQGLAGGYEQYF.

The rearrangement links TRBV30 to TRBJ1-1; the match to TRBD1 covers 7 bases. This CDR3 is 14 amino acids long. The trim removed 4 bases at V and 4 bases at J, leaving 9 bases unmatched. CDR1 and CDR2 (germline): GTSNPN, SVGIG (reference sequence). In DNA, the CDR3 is TGTGCCTGGATTGTACCGACAGGGCGCACTGAAGCTTTCTTT. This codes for CAWIVPTGRTEAFF.

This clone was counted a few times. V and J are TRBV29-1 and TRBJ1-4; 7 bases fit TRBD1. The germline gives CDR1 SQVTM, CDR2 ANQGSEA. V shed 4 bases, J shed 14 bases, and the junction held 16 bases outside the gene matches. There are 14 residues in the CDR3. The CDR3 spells CSVASFGSGQSLFF. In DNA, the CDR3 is TGCAGCGTTGCATCGTTCGGTTCGGGACAGTCTCTGTTTTTT.

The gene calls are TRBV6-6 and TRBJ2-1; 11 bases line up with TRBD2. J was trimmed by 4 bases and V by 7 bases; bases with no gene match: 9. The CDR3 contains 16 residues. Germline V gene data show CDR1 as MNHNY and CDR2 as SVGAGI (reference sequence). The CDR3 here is CASTLIGTSGYNEQFF. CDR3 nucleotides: TGTGCCAGCACCCTGATCGGGACTAGCGGATACAATGAGCAGTTCTTC.

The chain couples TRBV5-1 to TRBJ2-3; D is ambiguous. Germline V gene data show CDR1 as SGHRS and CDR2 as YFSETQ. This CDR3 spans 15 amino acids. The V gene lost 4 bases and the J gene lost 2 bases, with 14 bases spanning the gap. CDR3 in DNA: TGCGCCAGCAGCCTGGAACTCACCAACACAGATACGCAGTATTTT. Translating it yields CASSLELTNTDTQYF. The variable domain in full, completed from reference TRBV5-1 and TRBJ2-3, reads KAGVTQTPRYLIKTRGQQVTLSCSPISGHRSVSWYQQTPGQGLQFLFEYFSETQRNKGNFPGRFSGRQFSNSRSEMNVSTLELGDSALYLCASSLELTNTDTQYFGPGTRLTVL.

For the CDR3, the DNA is TGTGCCAGCAGTTCATCCGGGACAGGGGATGGCTACACCTTC. Its translation: CASSSSGTGDGYTF. The V call is TRBV28, the J call TRBJ1-2; 10 nucleotides agree with TRBD1. V trimming: 4 bases; J trimming: 6 bases; junction bases outside the gene matches: 5. This CDR3 has 14 residues. Germline V CDR1 and CDR2: MDHEN, SYDVKM.

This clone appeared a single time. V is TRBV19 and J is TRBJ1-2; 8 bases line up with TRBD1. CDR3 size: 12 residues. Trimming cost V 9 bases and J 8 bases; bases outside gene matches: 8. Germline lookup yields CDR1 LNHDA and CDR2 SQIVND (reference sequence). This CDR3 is CASGQGRGGYTF. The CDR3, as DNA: TGTGCCAGCGGACAGGGTAGAGGCGGCTACACCTTC.

The CDR3 nucleotides are TGTGCCTGGAGCGTGCTAGCGGGGGTAAATGAGCAGTTCTTC. As protein: CAWSVLAGVNEQFF. This chain joins TRBV30 and TRBJ2-1; 10 positions match TRBD2. Germline CDR1 and CDR2: GTSNPN and SVGIG (reference sequence). V dropped 3 bases and J dropped 7; count of bases not matched to a gene: 6. The CDR3 contains 14 residues. The full variable domain, with the rest looked up from reference TRBV30 and TRBJ2-1, is SQTIHQWPATLVQPVGSPLSLECTVEGTSNPNLYWYRQAAGRGLQLLFYSVGIGQISSEVPQNLSASRPQDRQFILSSKKLLLSDSGFYLCAWSVLAGVNEQFFGPGTRLTVL.

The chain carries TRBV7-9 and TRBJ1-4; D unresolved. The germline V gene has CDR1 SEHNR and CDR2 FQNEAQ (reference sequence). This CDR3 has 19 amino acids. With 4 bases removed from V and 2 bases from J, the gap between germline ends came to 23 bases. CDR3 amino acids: CASSSIEGLRGSTNEKLFF. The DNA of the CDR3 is TGTGCCAGCAGCTCCATAGAGGGCCTACGGGGTTCGACTAATGAAAAACTGTTTTTT.

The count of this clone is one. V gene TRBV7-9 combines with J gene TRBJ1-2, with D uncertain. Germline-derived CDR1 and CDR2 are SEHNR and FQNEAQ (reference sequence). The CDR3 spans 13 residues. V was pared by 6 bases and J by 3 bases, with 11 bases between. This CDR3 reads CASSNTRDYGYTF. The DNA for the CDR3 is TGTGCCAGCAGTAATACTAGGGACTATGGCTACACCTTC.

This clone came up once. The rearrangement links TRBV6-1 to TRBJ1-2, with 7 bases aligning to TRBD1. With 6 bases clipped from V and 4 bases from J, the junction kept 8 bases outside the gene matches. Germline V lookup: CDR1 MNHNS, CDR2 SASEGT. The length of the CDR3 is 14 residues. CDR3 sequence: CASRKTGIFYGYTF. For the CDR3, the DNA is TGTGCCAGCAGGAAGACAGGGATTTTCTATGGCTACACCTTC.

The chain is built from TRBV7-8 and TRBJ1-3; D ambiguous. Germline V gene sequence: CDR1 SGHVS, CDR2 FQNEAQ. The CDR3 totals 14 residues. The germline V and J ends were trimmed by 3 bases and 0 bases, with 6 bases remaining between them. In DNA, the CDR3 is TGTGCCAGCAGCTTGAGAGACTCTGGAAACACCATATATTTT. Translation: CASSLRDSGNTIYF. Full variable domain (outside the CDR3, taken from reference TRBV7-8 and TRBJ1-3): GAGVSQSPRYKVAKRGQDVALRCDPISGHVSLFWYQQALGQGPEFLTYFQNEAQLDKSGLPSDRFFAERPEGSVSTLKIQRTQQEDSAVYLCASSLRDSGNTIYFGEGSWLTVV.

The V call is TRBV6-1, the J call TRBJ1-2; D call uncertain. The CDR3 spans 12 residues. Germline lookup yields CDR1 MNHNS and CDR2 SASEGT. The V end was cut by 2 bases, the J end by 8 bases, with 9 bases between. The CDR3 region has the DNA TGTGCCAGCAGTGAAAGCGGGTACGGCTACACCTTC. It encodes CASSESGYGYTF.